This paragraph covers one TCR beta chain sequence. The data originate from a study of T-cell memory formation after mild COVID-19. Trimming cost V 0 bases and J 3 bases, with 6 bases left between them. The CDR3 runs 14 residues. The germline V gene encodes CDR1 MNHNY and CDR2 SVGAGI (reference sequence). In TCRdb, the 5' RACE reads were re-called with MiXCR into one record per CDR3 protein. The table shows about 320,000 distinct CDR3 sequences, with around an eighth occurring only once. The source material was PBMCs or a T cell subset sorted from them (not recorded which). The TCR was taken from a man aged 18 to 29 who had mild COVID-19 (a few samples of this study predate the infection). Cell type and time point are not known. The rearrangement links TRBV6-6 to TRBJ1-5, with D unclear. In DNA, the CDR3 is TGTGCCAGCAGTTACTCCAGGATCAATCAGCCCCAGCATTTT. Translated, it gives CASSYSRINQPQHF.